The 17 T cell receptor beta chains below all came from one sample that was sequenced in a study of blood T cell repertoires in COVID-19. Here immunoSEQ multiplex PCR was the method, and the copy in TCRdb shows in-frame clones only, minus some. The table records 140,000 to 150,000 clones, around four fifths of them present only once. The material sequenced was peripheral blood. The receptors come from a woman aged 35 to 49 with active or convalescent COVID-19.

The chain links TRBV30 to TRBJ1-1; possible D gene TRBD1, 6 bases. Germline V CDR1 and CDR2: GTSNPN, SVGIG (reference sequence). Trimming removed 2 bases from V and 0 bases from J, with 7 bases in between. This CDR3 is built from 13 residues. The CDR3 loop reads CAWSTGLNTEAFF. CDR3 coding DNA: TGTGCCTGGAGTACAGGGCTGAACACTGAAGCTTTCTTT.

The chain combines TRBV4-3 with TRBJ1-3; 11 nucleotides align to TRBD1. Trimming took 4 bases from V and 2 from J; bases not matched to a gene: 4. This CDR3 spans 16 amino acids. Germline values: CDR1 LGHNA, CDR2 YSLEER. CDR3 loop: CASSPGQGGTGNTIYF. The CDR3 DNA reads as TGCGCCAGCAGCCCGGGACAGGGGGGAACTGGAAACACCATATATTTT.

In its sample, this clone was seen a few times. The chain recombines TRBV27 with TRBJ1-5, with a tentative D call TRBD1 (5 bases). The germline CDR1 and CDR2 sequences are MNHEY and SMNVEV (reference sequence). This CDR3 spans 13 amino acids. The V end was cut by 8 bases, the J end by 6 bases, with 14 bases between. The chain's CDR3 is CASRRGVGQPQHF. CDR3 bases: TGTGCCAGCCGCCGGGGGGTGGGTCAGCCCCAGCATTTT.

The J gene is TRBJ2-1, the V gene TRBV11-2; 7 bases line up with TRBD2. Trimming cost V 3 bases and J 0 bases; bases outside gene matches: 2. Per the germline V gene, CDR1 is SGHAT and CDR2 is FQNNGV. CDR3 length equals 15 residues. CDR3 sequence: CASSLGGSSYNEQFF. CDR3 DNA: TGTGCCAGCAGCTTGGGGGGGAGCTCCTACAATGAGCAGTTCTTC.

This rearrangement joins TRBV7-2 to TRBJ1-4, with 10 bases aligning to TRBD1. Germline values: CDR1 SGHTA, CDR2 FQGNSA. V shed 5 bases, J shed 8 bases, and the junction held 8 bases outside the gene matches. The CDR3 consists of 15 residues. The chain's CDR3 is CASSPRDRGQEKLFF. The CDR3 nucleotides read TGTGCCAGCAGCCCAAGGGACAGGGGCCAGGAAAAACTGTTTTTT.

The chain is built from TRBV7-2 and TRBJ2-5; 9 bases agree with TRBD1. CDR3 length: 13 residues. Germline V gene data show CDR1 as SGHTA and CDR2 as FQGNSA. V shed 7 bases and J 6 bases; nucleotides not matched to a gene: 6. CDR3: CASTAGQGQTQYF. The CDR3 nucleotides read TGTGCCAGCACCGCCGGACAGGGGCAGACCCAGTACTTC. The full variable domain, completed using reference TRBV7-2 and TRBJ2-5, is GAGVSQSPSNKVTEKGKDVELRCDPISGHTALYWYRQSLGQGLEFLIYFQGNSAPDKSGLPSDRFSAERTGGSVSTLTIQRTQQEDSAVYLCASTAGQGQTQYFGPGTRLLVL.

CDR3 DNA: TGTGCCAGCAGTGACTCAGCGGGAGGGCCAGATACGCAGTATTTT. This codes for CASSDSAGGPDTQYF. The genes are TRBV6-4 and TRBJ2-3; 10 bases agree with TRBD2. Looked up from germline, CDR1 is MRHNA and CDR2 is SNTAGT. V lost 0 bases and J lost 4; bases outside the gene matches: 1. The length of the CDR3 is 15 residues.

There are many counts of this clone. V is TRBV28 and J is TRBJ1-4, with D possibly being TRBD1 (6 bases). Trimming pared 7 bases from V and 4 bases from J, leaving 25 bases between. The CDR3 contains 18 residues. Per the germline V gene, CDR1 is MDHEN and CDR2 is SYDVKM. For the CDR3, the DNA is TGTGCCAGCACCCAACCGAGGGGGACACGGAAGCTTAATGAAAAACTGTTTTTT. Translation: CASTQPRGTRKLNEKLFF.

This sequence joins TRBV5-4 and TRBJ1-2, with D tentatively TRBD1 (6 bases). The CDR3 consists of 17 residues. Germline CDR1 and CDR2: SGHNT and YYREEE (reference sequence). V lost 4 bases and J lost 14, with 33 bases in between. In nucleotides, the CDR3 is TGTGCCAGCAGCCCCATCGGGGGTCCCTCTGGGCCGGGGAGGGGGACCTTC. Translated: CASSPIGGPSGPGRGTF.

This chain links TRBV28 with TRBJ1-5, with TRBD1 matching over 7 bases. There are 14 residues in the CDR3. With 8 bases clipped from V and 1 base from J, the junction kept 5 bases outside the gene matches. Germline CDR1 MDHEN, CDR2 SYDVKM. Written as DNA, the CDR3 is TGTGCCAGCTCGACAGGGTTCAGCAATCAGCCCCAGCATTTT. Its protein product is CASSTGFSNQPQHF. Using reference TRBV28 and TRBJ1-5 for the parts outside the CDR3, the full variable domain is DVKVTQSSRYLVKRTGEKVFLECVQDMDHENMFWYRQDPGLGLRLIYFSYDVKMKEKGDIPEGYSVSREKKERFSLILESASTNQTSMYLCASSTGFSNQPQHFGDGTRLSIL.

The V gene is TRBV7-8, the J gene TRBJ1-2; D might be TRBD1 (6 bases). CDR3 size: 13 residues. V lost 0 bases and J lost 7, with 9 bases in between. Per the germline V gene, CDR1 is SGHVS and CDR2 is FQNEAQ. DNA for the CDR3: TGTGCCAGCAGCTTAGCGGTAGGGGGTGGCTACACCTTC. This codes for CASSLAVGGGYTF.

This rearrangement joins TRBV19 to TRBJ2-3; 9 bases fit TRBD1. The CDR3 length is 16 residues. Germline V gene sequence: CDR1 LNHDA, CDR2 SQIVND (reference sequence). V shed 7 bases, J shed 1 base, and the junction held 9 bases outside the gene matches. The CDR3 DNA is TGTGCCAGTACCACCGGGACAGGGTACGGCACAGATACGCAGTATTTT. It yields the protein CASTTGTGYGTDTQYF.

This chain connects TRBV7-2 to TRBJ1-1, with unresolved D. V lost 2 bases, J lost 1 base, and 8 bases lay in between. CDR3 length equals 14 residues. The germline gives CDR1 SGHTA, CDR2 FQGNSA. CDR3 sequence: CASSLSSSNTEAFF. DNA for the CDR3: TGTGCCAGCAGCTTATCCAGTTCGAACACTGAAGCTTTCTTT. Complete variable domain (other parts from reference TRBV7-2 and TRBJ1-1): GAGVSQSPSNKVTEKGKDVELRCDPISGHTALYWYRQSLGQGLEFLIYFQGNSAPDKSGLPSDRFSAERTGGSVSTLTIQRTQQEDSAVYLCASSLSSSNTEAFFGQGTRLTVV.

The chain has TRBV2 and TRBJ2-6, with 9 positions matching TRBD1. The CDR3 covers 17 residues. With 6 bases clipped from V and 1 base from J, the junction kept 7 bases outside the gene matches. In germline, CDR1 is SNHLY, CDR2 FYNNEI. The CDR3 DNA follows: TGTGCCAGCAGCGCCGGGACAGGGCGGTCTGGGGCCAACGTCCTGACTTTC. The encoded protein is CASSAGTGRSGANVLTF.

This rearrangement joins TRBV11-1 to TRBJ2-1; TRBD2 matches 7 bases. The CDR3 spans 15 residues. Germline values: CDR1 SGHAT, CDR2 FQDESV (reference sequence). J lost 6 bases, V lost 5 bases, and 10 bases had no gene match. CDR3 loop: CASSHRFWEGNEQFF. The CDR3 region has the DNA TGTGCCAGCAGCCACAGGTTTTGGGAGGGCAATGAGCAGTTCTTC.

The chain has TRBV9 and TRBJ2-3; D might be TRBD1 (5 bases). The ends were cut back, 0 bases at V and 5 bases at J, with 13 bases in the middle. CDR3 length: 15 amino acids. Germline assignment: CDR1 SGDLS and CDR2 YYNGEE. The DNA of the CDR3 is TGTGCCAGCAGCGTAGCAAGTCTCCAGGGAGATACGCAGTATTTT. Amino acids: CASSVASLQGDTQYF.

V gene TRBV5-5 combines with J gene TRBJ2-7; tentatively, D is TRBD2 (5 bases). CDR1 SGHKS and CDR2 YYEKEE come from the germline V gene (reference sequence). The CDR3 totals 13 residues. V was trimmed by 3 bases and J by 1 base, leaving 8 bases between them. The CDR3 reads CASSSRESYEQYF. CDR3 nucleotide sequence: TGTGCCAGCAGCTCGAGGGAATCCTACGAGCAGTACTTC.